The 21 T cell receptor beta chains below all came from one sample that was sequenced in a study of T-cell reconstitution after alpha-beta-depleted transplantation in children. During its preparation, the TCRbeta library received unique molecular identifiers. TCRdb re-analysed the PCR reads in MiXCR, keeping a single row per CDR3 protein. Here the sample spans about 980,000 distinct CDR3 sequences, less than 30% being singletons. The specimen comprised PBMCs, mostly from graft donor cells, sampled 360 days after TCRalphabeta/CD19-depleted stem cell transplant. The receptors were gathered from a boy in the first two years of life who had a stem cell transplant for SCID, so the T cells may come from the graft donor.

The chain employs TRBV30 and TRBJ2-3; the match to TRBD1 covers 9 bases. CDR1 is GTSNPN and CDR2 is SVGIG in the germline V gene (reference sequence). The junction had 4 bases not matched to a gene; V was cut back by 3 bases and J by 3 bases. This CDR3 is 14 amino acids long. The CDR3 loop is CAWSWTGATDTQYF. The CDR3 region has the DNA TGTGCCTGGAGCTGGACAGGGGCAACAGATACGCAGTATTTT.

The V and J genes are TRBV3-1 and TRBJ2-4; 7 nucleotides line up with TRBD2. The J segment lost 15 bases and the V segment lost 0 bases, leaving 11 bases of the junction unmatched. Germline CDR1 and CDR2: LGHDT and YNNKEL (reference sequence). The CDR3 sequence is 14 residues long. The CDR3 protein is CASSQDGGVLVRYF. As DNA, the CDR3 is TGTGCCAGCAGCCAAGATGGGGGGGTTTTGGTTCGGTACTTC.

This clonotype was recorded once. The chain couples TRBV7-9 to TRBJ2-1; 10 bases map to TRBD1. The CDR3 extends over 16 amino acids. V lost 1 base and J lost 12; bases outside the gene matches: 12. Germline CDR1 SEHNR, CDR2 FQNEAQ (reference sequence). Written as DNA, the CDR3 is TGTGCCAGCAGCTTAGGGGGACAGGGGCCCTGGGTAGGGCAGTTCTTC. Protein: CASSLGGQGPWVGQFF.

This clonotype has just one count. V and J are TRBV29-1 and TRBJ2-4; tentatively, D is TRBD2 (6 bases). Between the trimmed V and J ends, which lost 4 bases and 0 bases, there was a span of 7 bases. CDR3 length: 13 amino acids. CDR1 SQVTM and CDR2 ANQGSEA come from the germline V gene. In DNA, the CDR3 is TGCAGCGTTGGTAGCGGAGCCAAAAACATTCAGTACTTC. As protein: CSVGSGAKNIQYF.

This chain links TRBV5-1 with TRBJ2-3, with TRBD2 matching over 12 bases. Germline trimming cut 8 bases from V and 3 bases from J; bases unmatched to any gene: 4. This CDR3 is built from 14 residues. In germline, CDR1 is SGHRS, CDR2 YFSETQ. The CDR3 DNA reads TGCGCCAGTCCTAGCGGGGGGGCGACAGATACGCAGTATTTT. Encoded protein: CASPSGGATDTQYF. Variable domain in full (rest from reference TRBV5-1 and TRBJ2-3): KAGVTQTPRYLIKTRGQQVTLSCSPISGHRSVSWYQQTPGQGLQFLFEYFSETQRNKGNFPGRFSGRQFSNSRSEMNVSTLELGDSALYLCASPSGGATDTQYFGPGTRLTVL.

This chain connects TRBV20-1 to TRBJ1-1; the D is unclear. The ends were cut back, 3 bases at V and 0 bases at J, with 8 bases in the middle. From germline, CDR1 is DFQATT and CDR2 SNEGSKA (reference sequence). CDR3 length: 13 amino acids. CDR3 nucleotides: TGCAGTGCTAGGGCTACAGTGAACACTGAAGCTTTCTTT. Translated: CSARATVNTEAFF.

There are a few counts of this clonotype. This sequence joins TRBV3-1 and TRBJ2-7; 7 bases agree with TRBD1. The CDR3 consists of 11 residues. CDR1 and CDR2 (germline): LGHDT, YNNKEL (reference sequence). V was clipped by 1 base and J by 12 bases; unmatched bases: 3. The CDR3, as DNA: TGTGCCAGCAGCCAAGGACAGGGTTGGTACTTC. Protein: CASSQGQGWYF.

The chain is built from TRBV7-9 and TRBJ2-1; 9 bases map to TRBD2. Germline CDR1 is SEHNR and CDR2 is FQNEAQ (reference sequence). Trimming removed 1 base from V and 6 bases from J; junction bases left unmatched: 4. This CDR3 is built from 15 residues. CDR3 in amino acids: CASSLGGGAFNEQFF. In DNA, the CDR3 is TGTGCCAGCAGCTTAGGCGGGGGGGCCTTCAATGAGCAGTTCTTC. The full variable domain, rest sourced from reference TRBV7-9 and TRBJ2-1, is DTGVSQNPRHKITKRGQNVTFRCDPISEHNRLYWYRQTLGQGPEFLTYFQNEAQLEKSRLLSDRFSAERPKGSFSTLEIQRTEQGDSAMYLCASSLGGGAFNEQFFGPGTRLTVL.

This clonotype was counted only a few times. V and J are TRBV2 and TRBJ2-4; D is unresolved. V shed 6 bases and J shed 3 bases, with 21 bases lying between them. CDR3 size: 17 residues. Germline V CDR1 and CDR2: SNHLY, FYNNEI. The CDR3 DNA is TGTGCCAGCAGCTTGAGTGAGGCCACCGTTGGCAAAAACATTCAGTACTTC. It is translated as CASSLSEATVGKNIQYF. The whole variable domain, filled in from reference TRBV2 and TRBJ2-4, reads EPEVTQTPSHQVTQMGQEVILRCVPISNHLYFYWYRQILGQKVEFLVSFYNNEISEKSEIFDDQFSVERPDGSNFTLKIRSTKLEDSAMYFCASSLSEATVGKNIQYFGAGTRLSVL.

This sequence joins TRBV10-3 and TRBJ1-5, with D perhaps matching TRBD1 (6 bases). V was shortened by 0 bases and J by 4 bases, with 13 bases between the two germline ends. CDR1 is ENHRY and CDR2 is SYGVKD in the germline V gene. This CDR3 comprises 16 residues. Here the CDR3 DNA reads TGTGCCATCAGTGAGTCGGGGGCTCGAGGAAATCAGCCCCAGCATTTT. Its translation is CAISESGARGNQPQHF.

The chain joins TRBV15 to TRBJ2-1; 11 bases agree with TRBD2. V was clipped by 1 base and J by 6 bases; unmatched bases: 8. Looked up from germline, CDR1 is LNHNV and CDR2 is YYDKDF (reference sequence). This CDR3 region has 17 residues. The CDR3 loop is CATSRVWIAGGFNEQFF. The CDR3 DNA sequence: TGTGCCACCAGCAGAGTCTGGATAGCGGGGGGGTTCAATGAGCAGTTCTTC.

The rearrangement uses TRBV7-6 and TRBJ2-4; D may match TRBD1 or TRBD2 (5 bases each). The CDR3 totals 13 residues. Germline CDR1 SGHVS, CDR2 FNYEAQ. Trimming cost V 8 bases and J 5 bases, with 13 bases left between them. The CDR3: CASWDDSQNIQYF. In DNA, the CDR3 is TGTGCCAGCTGGGACGACAGCCAAAACATTCAGTACTTC.

This clonotype was seen a few times. The V gene is TRBV6-5, the J gene TRBJ2-1; D unresolved. Germline V gene data show CDR1 as MNHEY and CDR2 as SVGAGI. CDR3 length: 14 residues. V lost 5 bases, J lost 7 bases, and 15 bases lay in between. In DNA form, the CDR3 reads TGTGCCAGCAGTACTGCAGAAGCGAAGAATGAGCAGTTCTTC. Encoded protein: CASSTAEAKNEQFF.

This clonotype has a handful of counts. The chain carries TRBV28 and TRBJ2-1; either TRBD1 or TRBD2 may fit D (5 bases each). V lost 5 bases, J lost 5 bases, and 13 bases lay in between. The CDR3 has 14 amino acids. Germline V CDR1 and CDR2: MDHEN, SYDVKM. DNA of the CDR3: TGTGCCAGCAGTCCTTCCCGGGACCACAATGAGCAGTTCTTC. Residues: CASSPSRDHNEQFF.

For this clonotype: As the CDR3 is not closed by the conserved phenylalanine or tryptophan, this likely results from a read error. Written as DNA, the CDR3 is TGTGCCAGCAGTCGCGGACTAATAAGGGACCAAGAGACCCAGTACTAC. It codes for CASSRGLIRDQETQYY. The chain links TRBV12-3 or TRBV12-4 to TRBJ2-5, with a weak D call TRBD2 (6 bases). Trimming took off 5 bases at V and 0 bases at J, with 16 bases between the two ends. This CDR3 has 16 amino acids.

The rearrangement links TRBV10-3 to TRBJ1-6; perhaps TRBD1 as D (6 bases). Germline values: CDR1 ENHRY, CDR2 SYGVKD. V shed 2 bases and J shed 7 bases, with 12 bases lying between them. The CDR3 is 15 amino acids. The CDR3 nucleotides are TGTGCCATCAGTGAGAGGGGGACGGCAAATTCACCCCTCCACTTT. It codes for CAISERGTANSPLHF.

The chain couples TRBV12-3 or TRBV12-4 to TRBJ2-2; D is unresolved. The ends were cut back, 2 bases at V and 2 bases at J, with 6 bases in the middle. The CDR3 is 14 amino acids. The CDR3 loop reads CASSLSFNTGELFF. CDR3 DNA sequence: TGTGCCAGCAGTTTATCCTTCAACACCGGGGAGCTGTTTTTT.

This clonotype was counted only a few times. The chain joins TRBV19 to TRBJ2-2; possibly TRBD1 for D (7 bases). Germline assignment: CDR1 LNHDA and CDR2 SQIVND (reference sequence). This CDR3 comprises 15 residues. The ends were cut back, 4 bases at V and 3 bases at J, with 12 bases in the middle. This CDR3 is CASSRDREDTGELFF. CDR3 in DNA: TGTGCCAGTAGTAGAGACAGGGAGGACACCGGGGAGCTGTTTTTT.

CDR3 bases: TGCGCCAGCAGTGAGTGGGGGCGCAGCACCGGGGAGCTGTTTTTT. Protein: CASSEWGRSTGELFF. The chain links TRBV10-2 to TRBJ2-2; D might be TRBD1 (6 bases). This CDR3 has 15 amino acids. Looked up from germline, CDR1 is WSHSY and CDR2 is SAAADI. V lost 1 base, J lost 4 bases, and 10 bases lay in between.

This clonotype appeared a few times. The chain recombines TRBV2 with TRBJ2-3; no firm D call. The CDR3 is 13 amino acids. V was pared by 7 bases and J by 0 bases, with 8 bases between. In germline, CDR1 is SNHLY, CDR2 FYNNEI. CDR3 in DNA: TGTGCCAGCATGGTCAAGAGCACAGATACGCAGTATTTT. Translating gives CASMVKSTDTQYF.

This chain connects TRBV4-2 to TRBJ2-3; 9 nucleotides agree with TRBD1. V dropped 7 bases and J dropped 4; count of bases not matched to a gene: 6. The CDR3 is 14 amino acids. Per germline, CDR1 LGHNA and CDR2 YNFKEQ. The DNA for the CDR3 is TGTGCCAGCACCAAGGGGGACAGGGCAGATACGCAGTATTTT. This gives the protein CASTKGDRADTQYF.